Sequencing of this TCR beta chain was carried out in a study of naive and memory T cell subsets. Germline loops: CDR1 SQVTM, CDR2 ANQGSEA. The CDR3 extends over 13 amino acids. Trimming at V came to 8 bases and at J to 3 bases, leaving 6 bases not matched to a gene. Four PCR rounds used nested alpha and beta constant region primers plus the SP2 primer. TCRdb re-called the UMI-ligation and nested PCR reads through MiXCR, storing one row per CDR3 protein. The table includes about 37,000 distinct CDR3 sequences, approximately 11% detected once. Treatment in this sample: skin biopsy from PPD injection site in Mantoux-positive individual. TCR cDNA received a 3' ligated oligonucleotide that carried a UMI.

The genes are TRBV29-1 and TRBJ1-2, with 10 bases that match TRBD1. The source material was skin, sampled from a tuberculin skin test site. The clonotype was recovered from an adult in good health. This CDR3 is CSTPGQGDYGYTF. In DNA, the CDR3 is TGCAGCACTCCCGGACAGGGGGACTATGGCTACACCTTC.